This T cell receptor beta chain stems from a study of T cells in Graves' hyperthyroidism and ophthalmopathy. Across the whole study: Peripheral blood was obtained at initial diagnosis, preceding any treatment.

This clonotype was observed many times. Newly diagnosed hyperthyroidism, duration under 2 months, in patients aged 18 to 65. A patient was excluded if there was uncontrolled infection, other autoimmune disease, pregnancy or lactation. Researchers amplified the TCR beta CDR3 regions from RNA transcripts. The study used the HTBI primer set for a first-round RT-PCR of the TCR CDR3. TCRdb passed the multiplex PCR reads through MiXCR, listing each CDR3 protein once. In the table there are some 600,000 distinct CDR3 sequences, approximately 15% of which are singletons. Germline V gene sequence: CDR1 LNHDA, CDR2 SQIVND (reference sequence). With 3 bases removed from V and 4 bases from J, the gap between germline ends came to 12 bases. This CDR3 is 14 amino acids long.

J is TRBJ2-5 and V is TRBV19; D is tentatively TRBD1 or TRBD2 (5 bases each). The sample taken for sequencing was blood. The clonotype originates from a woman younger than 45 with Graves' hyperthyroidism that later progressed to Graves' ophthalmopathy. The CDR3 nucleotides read TGTGCCAGTAGTATGGCCGTTGGGGGAGAGACCCAGTACTTC. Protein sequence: CASSMAVGGETQYF.